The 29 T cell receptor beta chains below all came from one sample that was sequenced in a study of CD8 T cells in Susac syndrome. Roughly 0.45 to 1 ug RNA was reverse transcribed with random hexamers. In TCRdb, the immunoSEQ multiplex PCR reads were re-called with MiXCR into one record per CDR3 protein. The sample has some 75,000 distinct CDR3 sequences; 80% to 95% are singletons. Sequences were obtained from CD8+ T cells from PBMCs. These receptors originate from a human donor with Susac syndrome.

CDR3 sequence (DNA): TGTGCCAGCAGCTTAGGGTACCTCCCAGAGACCCAGTACTTC. Encoded protein: CASSLGYLPETQYF. The chain is built from TRBV7-9 and TRBJ2-5; D unresolved. The germline V and J ends were trimmed by 1 base and 4 bases, with 10 bases remaining between them. The CDR3 covers 14 residues. The germline V gene has CDR1 SEHNR and CDR2 FQNEAQ (reference sequence). Full variable domain (outside the CDR3, taken from reference TRBV7-9 and TRBJ2-5): DTGVSQNPRHKITKRGQNVTFRCDPISEHNRLYWYRQTLGQGPEFLTYFQNEAQLEKSRLLSDRFSAERPKGSFSTLEIQRTEQGDSAMYLCASSLGYLPETQYFGPGTRLLVL.

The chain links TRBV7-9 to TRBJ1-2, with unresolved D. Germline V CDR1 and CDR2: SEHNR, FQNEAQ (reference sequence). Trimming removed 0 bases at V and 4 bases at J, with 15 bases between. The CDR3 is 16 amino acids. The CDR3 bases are TGTGCCAGCAGCTTAGCTTTGACGGAGGATATCTATGGCTACACCTTC. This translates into CASSLALTEDIYGYTF. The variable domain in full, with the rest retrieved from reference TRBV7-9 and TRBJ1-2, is DTGVSQNPRHKITKRGQNVTFRCDPISEHNRLYWYRQTLGQGPEFLTYFQNEAQLEKSRLLSDRFSAERPKGSFSTLEIQRTEQGDSAMYLCASSLALTEDIYGYTFGSGTRLTVV.

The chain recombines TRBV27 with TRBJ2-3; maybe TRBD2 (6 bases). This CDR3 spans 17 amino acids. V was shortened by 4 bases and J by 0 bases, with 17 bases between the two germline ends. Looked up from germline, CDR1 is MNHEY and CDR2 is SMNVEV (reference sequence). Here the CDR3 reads CASSSYGTWPSTDTQYF. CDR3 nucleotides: TGTGCCAGCAGTTCCTATGGGACTTGGCCTAGCACAGATACGCAGTATTTT.

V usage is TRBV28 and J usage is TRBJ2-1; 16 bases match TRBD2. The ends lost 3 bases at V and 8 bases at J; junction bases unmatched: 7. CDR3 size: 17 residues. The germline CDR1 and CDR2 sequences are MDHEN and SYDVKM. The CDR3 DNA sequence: TGTGCCAGCAGTTTGGGACTAGCGGGAGGGAATTCGGATGAGCAGTTCTTC. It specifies CASSLGLAGGNSDEQFF.

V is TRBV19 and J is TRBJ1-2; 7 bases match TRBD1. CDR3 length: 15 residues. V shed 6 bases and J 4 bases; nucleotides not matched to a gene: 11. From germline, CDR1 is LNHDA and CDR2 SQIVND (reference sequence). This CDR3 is CASSQPTGPSYGYTF. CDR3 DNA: TGTGCCAGTAGCCAACCGACAGGGCCCAGCTATGGCTACACCTTC.

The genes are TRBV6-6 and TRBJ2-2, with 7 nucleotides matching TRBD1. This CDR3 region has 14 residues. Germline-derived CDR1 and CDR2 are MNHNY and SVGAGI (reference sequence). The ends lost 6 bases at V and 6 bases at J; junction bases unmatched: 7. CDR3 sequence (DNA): TGTGCCAGCAGGATACAGGGGACGGCCGGGGAGCTGTTTTTT. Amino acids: CASRIQGTAGELFF.

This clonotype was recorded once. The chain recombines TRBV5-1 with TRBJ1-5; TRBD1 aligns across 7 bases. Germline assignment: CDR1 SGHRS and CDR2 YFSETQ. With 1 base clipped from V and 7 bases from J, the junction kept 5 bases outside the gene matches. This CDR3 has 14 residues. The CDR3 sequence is CASSLSAGGQPQHF. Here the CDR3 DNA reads TGCGCCAGCAGCTTGTCGGCAGGGGGACAGCCCCAGCATTTT.

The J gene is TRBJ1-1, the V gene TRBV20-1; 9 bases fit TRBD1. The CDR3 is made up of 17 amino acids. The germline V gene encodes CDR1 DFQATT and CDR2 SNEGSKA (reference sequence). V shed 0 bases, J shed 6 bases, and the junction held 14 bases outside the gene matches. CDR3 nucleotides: TGCAGTGCTAGAGATTTATCCCCGGGACAGGGTTGGGCTGAAGCTTTCTTT. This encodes CSARDLSPGQGWAEAFF.

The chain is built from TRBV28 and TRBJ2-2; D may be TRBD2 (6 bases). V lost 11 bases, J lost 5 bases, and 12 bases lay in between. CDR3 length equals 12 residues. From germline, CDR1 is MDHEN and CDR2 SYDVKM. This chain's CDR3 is CARGSGTGELFF. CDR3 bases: TGTGCCCGTGGGAGCGGGACCGGGGAGCTGTTTTTT.

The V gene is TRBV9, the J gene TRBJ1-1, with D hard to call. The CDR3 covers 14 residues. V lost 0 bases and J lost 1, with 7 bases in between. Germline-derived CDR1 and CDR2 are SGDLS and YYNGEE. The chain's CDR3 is CASSVAKENTEAFF. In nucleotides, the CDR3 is TGTGCCAGCAGCGTAGCAAAGGAGAACACTGAAGCTTTCTTT.

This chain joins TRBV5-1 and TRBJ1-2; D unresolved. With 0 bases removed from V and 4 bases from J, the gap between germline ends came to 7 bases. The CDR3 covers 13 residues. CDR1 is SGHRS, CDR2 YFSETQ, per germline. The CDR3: CASSLDGSYGYTF. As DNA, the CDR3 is TGCGCCAGCAGCTTGGACGGCAGCTATGGCTACACCTTC.

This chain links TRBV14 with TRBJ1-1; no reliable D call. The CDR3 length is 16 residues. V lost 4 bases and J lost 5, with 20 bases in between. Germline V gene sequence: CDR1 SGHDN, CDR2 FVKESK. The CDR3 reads CASSPRGGGRRTEAFF. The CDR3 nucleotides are TGTGCCAGCAGCCCCCGGGGTGGCGGGAGGAGGACTGAAGCTTTCTTT.

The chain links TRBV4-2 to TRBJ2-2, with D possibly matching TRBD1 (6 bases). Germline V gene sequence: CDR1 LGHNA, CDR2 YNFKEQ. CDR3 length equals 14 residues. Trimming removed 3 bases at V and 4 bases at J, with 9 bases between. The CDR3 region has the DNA TGTGCCAGCAGCCACGGACAGACCACCGGGGAGCTGTTTTTT. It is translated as CASSHGQTTGELFF.

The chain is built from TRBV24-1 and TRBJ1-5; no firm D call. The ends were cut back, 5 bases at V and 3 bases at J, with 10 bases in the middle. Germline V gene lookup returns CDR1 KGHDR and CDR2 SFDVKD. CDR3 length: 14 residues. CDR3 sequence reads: CATSVPGYNQPQHF. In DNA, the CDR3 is TGTGCCACCAGTGTCCCGGGATACAATCAGCCCCAGCATTTT.

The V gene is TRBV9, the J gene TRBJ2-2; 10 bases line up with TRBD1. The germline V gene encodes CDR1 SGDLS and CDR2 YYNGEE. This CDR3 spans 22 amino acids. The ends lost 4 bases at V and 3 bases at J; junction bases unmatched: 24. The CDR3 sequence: CASSPRTGGLEPGLTDTGELFF. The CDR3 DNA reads TGTGCCAGCAGCCCGAGGACAGGGGGTCTCGAACCGGGACTAACTGACACCGGGGAGCTGTTTTTT.

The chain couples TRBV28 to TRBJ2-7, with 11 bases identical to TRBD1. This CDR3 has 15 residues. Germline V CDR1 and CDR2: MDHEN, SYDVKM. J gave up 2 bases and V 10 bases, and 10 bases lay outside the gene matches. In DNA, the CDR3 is TGTGCCACGTCGTACTTGGGACAGGGGGCCTACGAGCAGTACTTC. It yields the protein CATSYLGQGAYEQYF.

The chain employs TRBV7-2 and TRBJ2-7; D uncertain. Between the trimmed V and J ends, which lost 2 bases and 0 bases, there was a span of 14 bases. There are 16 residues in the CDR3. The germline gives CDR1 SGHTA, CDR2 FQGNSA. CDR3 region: CASSLPDPPLSYEQYF. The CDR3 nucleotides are TGTGCCAGCAGCTTACCGGACCCACCCCTCTCCTACGAGCAGTACTTC.

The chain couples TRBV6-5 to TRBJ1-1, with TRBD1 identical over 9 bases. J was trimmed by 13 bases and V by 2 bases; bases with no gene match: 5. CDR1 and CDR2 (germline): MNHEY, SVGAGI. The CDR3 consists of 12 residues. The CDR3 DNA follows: TGTGCCAGCAGTTACAGACAGGGGGTGGTTTTCTTT. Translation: CASSYRQGVVFF.

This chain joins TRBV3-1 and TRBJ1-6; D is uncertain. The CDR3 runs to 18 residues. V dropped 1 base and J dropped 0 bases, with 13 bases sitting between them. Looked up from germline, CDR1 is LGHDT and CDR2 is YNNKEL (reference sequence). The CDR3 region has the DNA TGTGCCAGCAGCCAAGTAAGATCTGTGAGCTCCTATAATTCACCCCTCCACTTT. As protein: CASSQVRSVSSYNSPLHF.

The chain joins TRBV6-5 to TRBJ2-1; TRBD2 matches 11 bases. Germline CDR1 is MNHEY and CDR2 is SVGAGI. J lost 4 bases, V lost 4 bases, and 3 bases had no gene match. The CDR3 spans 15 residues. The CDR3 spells CASSLLAGVYNEQFF. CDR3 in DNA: TGTGCCAGCAGTTTACTAGCGGGGGTGTACAATGAGCAGTTCTTC.

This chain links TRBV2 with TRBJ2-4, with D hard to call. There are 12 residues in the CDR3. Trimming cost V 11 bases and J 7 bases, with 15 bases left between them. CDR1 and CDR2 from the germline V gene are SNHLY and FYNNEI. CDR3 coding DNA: TGTGCCCTCAACCCAGACGCGAACATTCAGTACTTC. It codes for CALNPDANIQYF. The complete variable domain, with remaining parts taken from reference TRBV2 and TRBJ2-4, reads EPEVTQTPSHQVTQMGQEVILRCVPISNHLYFYWYRQILGQKVEFLVSFYNNEISEKSEIFDDQFSVERPDGSNFTLKIRSTKLEDSAMYFCALNPDANIQYFGAGTRLSVL.

This CDR3 reads CASSEGEGGLAKNIQYF. CDR3 DNA: TGTGCCAGCAGCGAGGGGGAGGGGGGACTAGCCAAAAACATTCAGTACTTC. The genes are TRBV9 and TRBJ2-4; tentative D call: TRBD2 (7 bases). Trimming shortened V by 3 bases and J by 0 bases, and 16 bases separated the two germline ends. The CDR3 loop spans 17 amino acids. Per the germline V gene, CDR1 is SGDLS and CDR2 is YYNGEE.

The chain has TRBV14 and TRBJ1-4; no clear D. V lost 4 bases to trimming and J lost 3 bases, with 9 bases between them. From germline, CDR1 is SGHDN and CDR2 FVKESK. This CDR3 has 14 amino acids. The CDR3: CASSLDTANEKLFF. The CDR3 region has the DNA TGTGCCAGCAGCCTTGACACAGCTAATGAAAAACTGTTTTTT.

CDR3 bases: TGTGCCAGCAGCCCCGTAAGGGACAGTTACACTGAAGCTTTCTTT. It yields the protein CASSPVRDSYTEAFF. The chain employs TRBV7-9 and TRBJ1-1, with 7 bases that match TRBD1. The J segment lost 3 bases and the V segment lost 5 bases, leaving 9 bases of the junction unmatched. The germline gives CDR1 SEHNR, CDR2 FQNEAQ (reference sequence). This CDR3 has 15 residues.

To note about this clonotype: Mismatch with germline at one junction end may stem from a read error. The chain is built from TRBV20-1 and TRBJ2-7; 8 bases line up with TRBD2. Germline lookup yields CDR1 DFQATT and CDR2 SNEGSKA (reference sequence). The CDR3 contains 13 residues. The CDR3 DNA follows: TGCAGTGCTAAAAGGACTAGCTCGGGCGAGCAGCACTTC. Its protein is CSAKRTSSGEQHF.

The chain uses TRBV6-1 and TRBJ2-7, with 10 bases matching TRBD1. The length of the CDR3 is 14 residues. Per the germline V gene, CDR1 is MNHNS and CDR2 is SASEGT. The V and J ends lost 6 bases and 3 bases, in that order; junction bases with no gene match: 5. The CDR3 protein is CASRNRDRGYEQYF. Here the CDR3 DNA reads TGTGCCAGCAGGAACCGGGACAGGGGCTACGAGCAGTACTTC.

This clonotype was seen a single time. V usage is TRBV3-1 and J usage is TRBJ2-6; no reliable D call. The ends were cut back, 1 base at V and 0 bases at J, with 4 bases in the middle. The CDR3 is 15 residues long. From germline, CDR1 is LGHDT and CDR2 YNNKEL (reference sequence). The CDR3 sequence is CASSQVLSGANVLTF. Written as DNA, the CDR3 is TGTGCCAGCAGCCAAGTCCTCTCTGGGGCCAACGTCCTGACTTTC.

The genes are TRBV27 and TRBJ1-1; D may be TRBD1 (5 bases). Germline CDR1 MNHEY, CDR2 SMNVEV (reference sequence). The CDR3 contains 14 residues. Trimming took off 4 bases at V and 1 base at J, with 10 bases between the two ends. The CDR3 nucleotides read TGTGCCAGCAGTTCAAACGGGGGGAACACTGAAGCTTTCTTT. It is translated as CASSSNGGNTEAFF.

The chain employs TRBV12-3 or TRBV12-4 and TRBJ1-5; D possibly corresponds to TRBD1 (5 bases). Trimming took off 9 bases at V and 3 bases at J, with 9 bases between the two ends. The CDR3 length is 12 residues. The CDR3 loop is CASLTDNQPQHF. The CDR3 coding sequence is TGTGCCAGTTTGACAGACAATCAGCCCCAGCATTTT.